This is a list of T cell receptor beta chains from one sample in a study of blood T cell repertoires in COVID-19. Profiling relied on immunoSEQ multiplex PCR, and the TCRdb table lists in-frame clones only, not all of them. This sample has around 250,000 clones, with around 89% found just once. The material sequenced was PBMCs or T cells enriched from blood (not recorded which). Source of these receptors: a woman aged 25 to 39 with acute COVID-19. Each CDR3 is given with its conserved first and last residue. Fields, in order: D gene, clone size, V gene, J gene, CDR3 protein, CDR3 DNA. The D gene is left open where the match is weak. Size is stated for part of the rows, as once, few or many counts, or as a class when the clone is expanded.

NA	NA	TRBV9	TRBJ1-5	CASSAHSDFNQPQHF	TGTGCCAGCAGCGCGCACTCCGATTTCAACCAGCCCCAGCATTTT
TRBD1	few	TRBV28	TRBJ1-1	CASSSWTGAEAFF	TGTGCCAGCAGTTCGTGGACAGGGGCTGAAGCTTTCTTT
NA	NA	TRBV19	TRBJ1-5	CASGSRTGSNQPQHF	TGTGCCAGTGGAAGCCGAACAGGGAGCAATCAGCCCCAGCATTTT
NA	few	TRBV12-3/TRBV12-4	TRBJ1-5	CASSLSGQPQHF	TGTGCCAGCAGTTTATCAGGGCAGCCCCAGCATTTT
NA	NA	TRBV6-1	TRBJ2-3	CASSEAGVDGDTQYF	TGTGCCAGCAGTGAAGCGGGAGTCGATGGAGATACGCAGTATTTT
TRBD2	NA	TRBV7-3	TRBJ2-1	CASSPTLAGGYNEQFF	TGTGCCAGCAGCCCAACCCTAGCGGGAGGTTACAATGAGCAGTTCTTC
NA	NA	TRBV11-3	TRBJ2-7	CASSLELLRVAYEQYF	TGTGCCAGCAGCTTAGAATTACTCAGGGTCGCCTACGAGCAGTACTTC
TRBD1	NA	TRBV19	TRBJ1-5	CASNPGQGFRVHQPQHF	TGTGCCAGTAATCCGGGACAGGGATTCAGGGTGCATCAGCCCCAGCATTTT
NA	NA	TRBV27	TRBJ1-1	CASRLQFLNTEAFF	TGTGCCAGCAGGCTTCAGTTCTTGAACACTGAAGCTTTCTTT
NA	NA	TRBV27	TRBJ2-7	CASSLNRGGYEQYF	TGTGCCAGCAGCCTTAATCGAGGGGGCTACGAGCAGTACTTC
TRBD1	once	TRBV24-1	TRBJ1-1	CATSESTGGSEAFF	TGTGCCACCAGTGAATCGACAGGGGGATCTGAAGCTTTCTTT
NA	NA	TRBV29-1	TRBJ2-3	CSAGPASGTDTQYF	TGCAGCGCCGGCCCCGCTAGTGGCACAGATACGCAGTATTTT
NA	NA	TRBV11-2	TRBJ2-3	CASASDSQRAQYF	TGTGCCAGCGCCTCGGACTCCCAAAGGGCGCAGTATTTT
TRBD2	NA	TRBV3-1/TRBV3-2	TRBJ2-3	CASSPITSGSGTDTQYF	TGTGCCAGCAGCCCAATTACTAGCGGGAGTGGGACAGATACGCAGTATTTT
TRBD1	many	TRBV15	TRBJ1-5	CATSAPGQGGNQPQHF	TGTGCCACCAGCGCCCCGGGACAGGGCGGCAATCAGCCCCAGCATTTT
TRBD2	many	TRBV28	TRBJ2-2	CASSLLPSGTNTGELFF	TGTGCCAGCAGTTTATTACCTAGCGGGACGAACACCGGGGAGCTGTTTTTT
TRBD2	NA	TRBV5-4	TRBJ2-1	CASSLGLAGEGLNEQFF	TGTGCCAGCAGCTTAGGACTAGCGGGAGAGGGGCTCAATGAGCAGTTCTTC
NA	NA	TRBV7-3	TRBJ2-7	CASSLYREYEQYF	TGTGCCAGCAGCCTTTACAGGGAATACGAGCAGTACTTC
NA	NA	TRBV27	TRBJ1-5	CASSLGAGVQPQHF	TGTGCCAGCAGTTTAGGCGCAGGGGTCCAGCCCCAGCATTTT
TRBD2	NA	TRBV7-3	TRBJ2-1	CASSPRGSGGYNEQFF	TGTGCCAGCAGCCCAAGGGGTAGCGGGGGGTACAATGAGCAGTTCTTC
NA	NA	TRBV28	TRBJ1-6	CASSLDSSLNSPLHF	TGTGCCAGCAGTTTGGACAGCTCCTTGAATTCACCCCTCCACTTT
TRBD1	NA	TRBV14	TRBJ2-3	CASSQDFGQGVDTQYF	TGTGCCAGCAGCCAAGATTTCGGACAGGGCGTAGATACGCAGTATTTT